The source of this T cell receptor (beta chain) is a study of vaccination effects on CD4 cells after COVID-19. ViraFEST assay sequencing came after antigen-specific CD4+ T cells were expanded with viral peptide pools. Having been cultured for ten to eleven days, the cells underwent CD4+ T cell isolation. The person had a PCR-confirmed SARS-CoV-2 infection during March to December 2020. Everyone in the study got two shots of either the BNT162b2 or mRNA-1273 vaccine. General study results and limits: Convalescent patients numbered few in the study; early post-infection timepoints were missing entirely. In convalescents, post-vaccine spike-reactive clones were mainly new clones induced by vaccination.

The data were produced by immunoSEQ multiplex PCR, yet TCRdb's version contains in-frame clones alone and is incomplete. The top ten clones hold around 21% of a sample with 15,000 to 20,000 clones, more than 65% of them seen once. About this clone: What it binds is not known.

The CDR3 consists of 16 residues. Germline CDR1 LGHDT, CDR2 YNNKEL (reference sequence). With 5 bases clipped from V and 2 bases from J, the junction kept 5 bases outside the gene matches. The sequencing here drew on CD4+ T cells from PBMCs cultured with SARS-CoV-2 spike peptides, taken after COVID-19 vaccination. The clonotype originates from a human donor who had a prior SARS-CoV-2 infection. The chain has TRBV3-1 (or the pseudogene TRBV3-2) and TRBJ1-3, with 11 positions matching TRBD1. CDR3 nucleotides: TGTGCCAGCAGCTCGGGACAGGGGGAGACTGGAAACACCATATATTTT. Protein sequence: CASSSGQGETGNTIYF.